This T cell receptor (beta chain) is drawn from a study of T-cell memory formation after mild COVID-19. Study overall: The two donors had largely donor-specific TCR clusters.

Comment on this clonotype: Its antigen is still unknown.

Broader study findings: The appearance of some responding clones in pre-infection memory suggested that cross-reactive memory joined.

5'RACE, which relied on constant-segment primers, yielded TCR alpha and TCR beta cDNA libraries carrying sample barcodes and UMIs. Each CDR3 protein is one row after TCRdb ran MiXCR on the 5' RACE reads. The repertoire holds fewer than 400,000 distinct CDR3 sequences, with roughly 15% as singletons. The source material was PBMCs or a T cell subset sorted from them (not recorded which). The source of this sequence is a man younger than 30 who had mild COVID-19 (a few samples of this study predate the infection). Cell type and time point are not known.

The CDR3 sequence is CASSSQGLAGGELFF. The CDR3, as DNA: TGTGCCAGCAGCTCGCAAGGACTAGCGGGTGGGGAGCTGTTTTTT. The chain employs TRBV11-2 and TRBJ2-2; 11 nucleotides line up with TRBD2. CDR3 length: 15 amino acids. V was pared by 4 bases and J by 8 bases, with 6 bases of the junction left unmatched. Germline-derived CDR1 and CDR2 are SGHAT and FQNNGV.